Below are 28 T cell receptor beta chains sequenced from a single sample in a study of human T cells and chemical hapten exposure. As to time point: healthy volunteer bleed at 6 weeks. It was from unfractionated whole blood that total RNA was extracted. One entry per CDR3 protein results from TCRdb running MiXCR on the RACE reads. Of some 40,000 distinct CDR3 sequences listed, about 3.5% were seen once; the top ten hold roughly 5.9%. The sequencing input was whole blood. These receptors originate from a human donor in good health. Some clones in this sample may be carry-over from other donors' samples.

The chain recombines TRBV5-1 with TRBJ2-3; D call uncertain. The V and J ends lost 0 bases and 4 bases respectively, with 6 bases between them. The CDR3 spans 13 residues. Looked up from germline, CDR1 is SGHRS and CDR2 is YFSETQ. CDR3 region: CASSLAESDTQYF. CDR3 coding DNA: TGCGCCAGCAGCTTGGCCGAGTCAGATACGCAGTATTTT. Supplemented by reference TRBV5-1 and TRBJ2-3, the full variable domain reads KAGVTQTPRYLIKTRGQQVTLSCSPISGHRSVSWYQQTPGQGLQFLFEYFSETQRNKGNFPGRFSGRQFSNSRSEMNVSTLELGDSALYLCASSLAESDTQYFGPGTRLTVL.

This clonotype has a count of ten or more. The chain employs TRBV2 and TRBJ1-4; TRBD1 might be the D (5 bases). The germline CDR1 and CDR2 sequences are SNHLY and FYNNEI. The CDR3 has 14 residues. V was pared by 6 bases and J by 5 bases, with 13 bases between. CDR3 sequence reads: CASRNSRGNEKLFF. The CDR3 nucleotides are TGTGCCAGCAGGAACTCAAGGGGAAATGAAAAACTGTTTTTT. The complete variable domain, with remaining parts taken from reference TRBV2 and TRBJ1-4, reads EPEVTQTPSHQVTQMGQEVILRCVPISNHLYFYWYRQILGQKVEFLVSFYNNEISEKSEIFDDQFSVERPDGSNFTLKIRSTKLEDSAMYFCASRNSRGNEKLFFGSGTQLSVL.

This clonotype has more than one count but fewer than ten. This chain links TRBV29-1 with TRBJ2-6, with a tentative D call TRBD1 (6 bases). The V end lost 0 bases, the J end lost 2 bases, and 11 bases lay between the germline ends. The CDR3 is 16 amino acids. CDR1 and CDR2 from the germline V gene are SQVTM and ANQGSEA. In DNA, the CDR3 is TGCAGCGTTGAAGACAGGGGCCCCCCTGGGGCCAACGTCCTGACTTTC. Its translation is CSVEDRGPPGANVLTF.

This clonotype showed up many times. The chain is built from TRBV6-1 and TRBJ2-6; D not certain. V was clipped by 5 bases and J by 2 bases, with 16 bases between them. This CDR3 comprises 17 residues. CDR1 is MNHNS, CDR2 SASEGT, per germline. Written as DNA, the CDR3 is TGTGCCAGCAGTCCGGCTCATCTGGGGACTGGGGCCAACGTCCTGACTTTC. Translating it yields CASSPAHLGTGANVLTF.

This clonotype showed up many times. The rearrangement links TRBV10-3 to TRBJ2-7, with D possibly being TRBD1 (5 bases). The V and J ends lost 2 bases and 5 bases respectively, with 13 bases between them. The CDR3 has 14 residues. Germline V gene lookup returns CDR1 ENHRY and CDR2 SYGVKD. CDR3 sequence: CAISEGARLDEQYF. CDR3 sequence (DNA): TGTGCCATCAGTGAGGGGGCCAGGTTGGACGAGCAGTACTTC.

A few counts support this clonotype. J is TRBJ2-1 and V is TRBV4-1; 7 positions match TRBD1. The CDR3 is made up of 19 amino acids. V was pared by 0 bases and J by 6 bases, with 17 bases of the junction left unmatched. Germline assignment: CDR1 MGHRA and CDR2 YSYEKL. CDR3 sequence reads: CASSQDKGGGLGVGNEQFF. CDR3 DNA sequence: TGCGCCAGCAGCCAAGATAAAGGGGGCGGGCTAGGGGTAGGCAATGAGCAGTTCTTC.

This clonotype was counted between two and nine times. The chain couples TRBV28 to TRBJ2-3; D uncertain. CDR3 length equals 15 residues. Trimming took 9 bases from V and 5 from J, leaving 21 bases between them. CDR1 and CDR2 from the germline V gene are MDHEN and SYDVKM. In DNA, the CDR3 is TGTGCCAGTAGCCCCCGACCTTCATGGGGAGATACGCAGTATTTT. It encodes CASSPRPSWGDTQYF. Combining the CDR3 with reference TRBV28 and TRBJ2-3 gives the whole variable domain DVKVTQSSRYLVKRTGEKVFLECVQDMDHENMFWYRQDPGLGLRLIYFSYDVKMKEKGDIPEGYSVSREKKERFSLILESASTNQTSMYLCASSPRPSWGDTQYFGPGTRLTVL.

This clonotype has a handful of counts. This chain connects TRBV11-2 to TRBJ2-1, with a possible D match to TRBD2 (6 bases). The V gene lost 5 bases and the J gene lost 9 bases, with 23 bases spanning the gap. The CDR3 contains 16 residues. Germline CDR1 reads SGHAT; CDR2 reads FQNNGV. DNA of the CDR3: TGTGCCAGCAGCCTTACATGGGGCGGGACGGGCACTGAGCAGTTCTTC. Translation: CASSLTWGGTGTEQFF.

This clonotype was counted ten times or more. The V and J genes are TRBV12-3 or TRBV12-4 and TRBJ2-6; D gene unclear. The ends were cut back, 8 bases at V and 0 bases at J, with 5 bases in the middle. CDR3 length: 13 amino acids. The CDR3 sequence is CASEYSGANVLTF. The CDR3 region has the DNA TGTGCCAGCGAGTACTCTGGGGCCAACGTCCTGACTTTC.

This clonotype came up many times. The chain joins TRBV29-1 to TRBJ2-1, with D possibly called TRBD1 or TRBD2 (5 bases each). Trimming shortened V by 2 bases and J by 12 bases, and 17 bases separated the two germline ends. CDR3 size: 13 residues. Germline CDR1 is SQVTM and CDR2 is ANQGSEA. CDR3 in DNA: TGCAGCGTTGAACCCGACAGAAACGCGGGGCAGTTCTTC. Translation: CSVEPDRNAGQFF.

This clonotype was observed many times. CDR3 in amino acids: CSAGSYGYTF. DNA of the CDR3: TGCAGTGCTGGGAGCTATGGCTACACCTTC. This chain uses TRBV20-1 with TRBJ1-2, with D unclear. Looked up from germline, CDR1 is DFQATT and CDR2 is SNEGSKA (reference sequence). This CDR3 contains 10 residues. Between the trimmed V and J ends, which lost 5 bases and 4 bases, there was a span of 5 bases.

There are many counts of this clonotype. The chain is built from TRBV6-5 and TRBJ1-2; D perhaps matches TRBD1 (6 bases). Trimming cost V 6 bases and J 4 bases, with 15 bases left between them. The length of the CDR3 is 14 residues. From germline, CDR1 is MNHEY and CDR2 SVGAGI. The CDR3 DNA reads TGTGCCAGCAGAGGACAGTCTCCTCCCTATGGCTACACCTTC. Translation: CASRGQSPPYGYTF.

On this clonotype: A much larger clone is a single base away; this may be a read error. The V gene is TRBV29-1, the J gene TRBJ1-1; the D is unclear. The CDR3 runs 15 residues. From germline, CDR1 is SQVTM and CDR2 ANQGSEA. CDR3 region: CSVESPWRLNSEAFF. CDR3 sequence (DNA): TGCAGCGTTGAATCCCCATGGAGATTGAACTCTGAAGCTTTCTTT.

This clonotype was recorded at least ten times. This chain links TRBV4-1 with TRBJ2-5; weak D call: TRBD2 (6 bases). CDR3 length: 15 residues. Germline lookup yields CDR1 MGHRA and CDR2 YSYEKL. V lost 0 bases, J lost 3 bases, and 11 bases lay in between. The CDR3 DNA reads TGCGCCAGCAGCCAAGATCGCCGGACTAAAGAGACCCAGTACTTC. It translates to CASSQDRRTKETQYF.

The rearrangement joins TRBV6-1 to TRBJ1-6, with D perhaps matching TRBD1 (6 bases). There are 13 residues in the CDR3. V was cut by 11 bases and J by 5 bases, with 13 bases left in between. Germline loops: CDR1 MNHNS, CDR2 SASEGT. The CDR3 loop is CAGSRQDNSPLHF. CDR3 nucleotides: TGTGCCGGCTCGAGACAGGATAATTCACCCCTCCACTTT.

Many counts were recorded for this clonotype. V usage is TRBV28 and J usage is TRBJ2-3; either TRBD1 or TRBD2 may fit D (5 bases each). Germline lookup yields CDR1 MDHEN and CDR2 SYDVKM. Between the trimmed V and J ends, which lost 7 bases and 3 bases, there was a span of 11 bases. CDR3 length equals 13 residues. The CDR3 nucleotides read TGTGCCAGCATTTTTGGGGGAACAGATACGCAGTATTTT. Amino acid sequence: CASIFGGTDTQYF.

This clonotype was observed at least ten times. This rearrangement joins TRBV28 to TRBJ2-7; 9 bases line up with TRBD1. The CDR3 has 15 residues. Germline V gene sequence: CDR1 MDHEN, CDR2 SYDVKM. V lost 5 bases, J lost 2 bases, and 7 bases stayed unmatched. Here the CDR3 DNA reads TGTGCCAGCAGTCGCGACAGGGGGTCGACCTACGAGCAGTACTTC. It codes for CASSRDRGSTYEQYF.

This clonotype was recorded many times. The rearrangement joins TRBV6-6 to TRBJ2-5; the D gene could be TRBD1 or TRBD2 (5 bases each). The germline gives CDR1 MNHNY, CDR2 SVGAGI (reference sequence). V lost 7 bases, J lost 3 bases, and 21 bases lay in between. CDR3 length: 16 residues. CDR3 region: CASTYSMGVSKETQYF. For the CDR3, the DNA is TGTGCCAGCACCTACTCAATGGGGGTATCTAAAGAGACCCAGTACTTC.

The V gene is TRBV28, the J gene TRBJ2-7; tentative D call: TRBD1 (7 bases). CDR1 and CDR2 (germline): MDHEN, SYDVKM. V was pared by 5 bases and J by 2 bases, with 16 bases between. This CDR3 contains 15 residues. The CDR3 spells CASSPGGGLAYEQYF. The CDR3 nucleotides read TGTGCCAGCAGTCCCGGAGGGGGCCTTGCCTACGAGCAGTACTTC.

The table lists this clonotype with many counts. The V call is TRBV20-1, the J call TRBJ1-6; D is unresolved. CDR1 is DFQATT and CDR2 is SNEGSKA in the germline V gene (reference sequence). The V and J ends lost 0 bases and 9 bases respectively, with 12 bases between them. CDR3 length: 14 residues. The CDR3 nucleotides read TGCAGTGCTAGAGAGAAGGGAACGAGTTCACCCCTCCACTTT. As protein: CSAREKGTSSPLHF.

There are many counts of this clonotype. V and J are TRBV12-3 or TRBV12-4 and TRBJ2-7, with 7 bases that match TRBD2. The length of the CDR3 is 15 residues. The junction had 7 bases not matched to a gene; V was cut back by 5 bases and J by 0 bases. The CDR3 coding sequence is TGTGCCAGCAGTCCTCGGGAGGAGAGCTCCTACGAGCAGTACTTC. Its protein is CASSPREESSYEQYF.

At least ten counts were recorded for this clonotype. The rearrangement links TRBV20-1 to TRBJ2-1; D uncertain. V lost 4 bases, J lost 8 bases, and 9 bases lay in between. CDR1 is DFQATT, CDR2 SNEGSKA, per germline (reference sequence). The CDR3 covers 11 residues. CDR3 coding DNA: TGCAGTGCTACTAGGATGGATGAGCAGTTCTTC. Protein: CSATRMDEQFF.

This clonotype was seen at least ten times. The chain joins TRBV2 to TRBJ2-7, with 10 bases matching TRBD2. CDR1 is SNHLY and CDR2 is FYNNEI in the germline V gene. The CDR3 is 13 residues long. Trimming cost V 4 bases and J 6 bases; bases outside gene matches: 3. The CDR3 protein is CASSVRLAGEQYF. CDR3 in DNA: TGTGCCAGCAGTGTCCGACTAGCGGGCGAGCAGTACTTC.

This clonotype was observed at least ten times. The chain employs TRBV6-6 and TRBJ2-7; the D gene could be TRBD1 or TRBD2 (5 bases each). V was trimmed by 5 bases and J by 2 bases, leaving 19 bases between them. CDR1 MNHNY and CDR2 SVGAGI come from the germline V gene (reference sequence). This CDR3 contains 16 residues. CDR3 in amino acids: CASSPRGYGVAYEQYF. CDR3 nucleotides: TGTGCCAGCAGTCCCCGGGGCTACGGGGTGGCCTACGAGCAGTACTTC.

This clonotype was found many times. The chain links TRBV5-1 to TRBJ1-1; no reliable D call. The CDR3 spans 13 residues. In germline, CDR1 is SGHRS, CDR2 YFSETQ. Trimming shortened V by 4 bases and J by 11 bases, and 18 bases separated the two germline ends. CDR3 coding DNA: TGCGCCAGCAGCACGACAAATAACAATGAGGCTTTCTTT. This translates into CASSTTNNNEAFF.

This clonotype was recorded many times. The chain employs TRBV20-1 and TRBJ2-7, with D maybe TRBD2 (7 bases). CDR1 and CDR2 from the germline V gene are DFQATT and SNEGSKA (reference sequence). V was trimmed by 5 bases and J by 4 bases, leaving 21 bases between them. The CDR3 extends over 15 amino acids. The chain's CDR3 is CSAARDTGRKYEQYF. The CDR3 DNA sequence: TGCAGTGCTGCCCGGGACACCGGGAGGAAGTACGAGCAGTACTTC.

This clonotype showed up many times. The J gene is TRBJ1-4, the V gene TRBV20-1; D not certain. Germline V lookup: CDR1 DFQATT, CDR2 SNEGSKA (reference sequence). V lost 6 bases and J lost 1, with 9 bases in between. This CDR3 is 13 amino acids long. CDR3 sequence: CSAPGGTNEKLFF. CDR3 nucleotides: TGCAGTGCACCTGGAGGAACTAATGAAAAACTGTTTTTT.

This clonotype was seen ten or more times. The rearrangement links TRBV29-1 to TRBJ1-2, with unresolved D. Germline V gene lookup returns CDR1 SQVTM and CDR2 ANQGSEA. V shed 4 bases and J shed 8 bases, with 20 bases lying between them. The CDR3 is 14 amino acids. CDR3 in DNA: TGCAGCGTTGGCGGTGGGCAGAAGAAGGGCGGCTACACCTTC. Protein product: CSVGGGQKKGGYTF. The full variable domain, rest sourced from reference TRBV29-1 and TRBJ1-2, is SAVISQKPSRDICQRGTSLTIQCQVDSQVTMMFWYRQQPGQSLTLIATANQGSEATYESGFVIDKFPISRPNLTFSTLTVSNMSPEDSSIYLCSVGGGQKKGGYTFGSGTRLTVV.